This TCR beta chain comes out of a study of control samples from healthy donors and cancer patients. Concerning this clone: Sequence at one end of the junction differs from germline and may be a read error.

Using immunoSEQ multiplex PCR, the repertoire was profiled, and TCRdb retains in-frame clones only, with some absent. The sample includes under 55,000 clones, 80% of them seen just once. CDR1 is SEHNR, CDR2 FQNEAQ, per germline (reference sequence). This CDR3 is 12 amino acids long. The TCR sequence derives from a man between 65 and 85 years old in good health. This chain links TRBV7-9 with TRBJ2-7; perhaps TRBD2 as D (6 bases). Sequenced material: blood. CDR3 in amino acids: CASSSGEDPFNF. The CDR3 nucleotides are TGTGCCAGCAGCTCTGGGGAGGACCCCTTTAACTTC.